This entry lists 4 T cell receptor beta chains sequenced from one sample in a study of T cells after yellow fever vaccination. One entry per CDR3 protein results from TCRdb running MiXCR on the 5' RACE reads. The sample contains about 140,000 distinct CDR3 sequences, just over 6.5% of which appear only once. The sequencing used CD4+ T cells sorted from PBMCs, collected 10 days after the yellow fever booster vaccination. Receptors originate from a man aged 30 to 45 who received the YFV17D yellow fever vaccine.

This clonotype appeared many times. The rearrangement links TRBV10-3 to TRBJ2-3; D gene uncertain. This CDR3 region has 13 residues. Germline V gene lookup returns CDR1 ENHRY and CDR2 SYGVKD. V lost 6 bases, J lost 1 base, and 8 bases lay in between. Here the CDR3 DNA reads TGTGCCATCAGGGAAGAGCGCACAGATACGCAGTATTTT. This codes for CAIREERTDTQYF.

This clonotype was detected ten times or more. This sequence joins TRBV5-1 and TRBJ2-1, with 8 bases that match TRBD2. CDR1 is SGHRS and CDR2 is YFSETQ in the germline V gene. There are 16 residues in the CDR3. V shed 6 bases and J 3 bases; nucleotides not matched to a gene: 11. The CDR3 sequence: CASKNAGGGSYNEQFF. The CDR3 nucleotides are TGCGCCAGCAAAAACGCGGGGGGCGGGAGCTACAATGAGCAGTTCTTC.

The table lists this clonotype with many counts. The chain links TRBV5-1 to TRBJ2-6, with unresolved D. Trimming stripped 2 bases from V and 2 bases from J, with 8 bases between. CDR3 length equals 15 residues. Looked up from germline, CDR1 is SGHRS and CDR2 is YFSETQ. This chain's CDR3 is CASSLRVTGANVLTF. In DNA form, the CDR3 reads TGCGCCAGCAGCTTAAGGGTAACTGGGGCCAACGTCCTGACTTTC.

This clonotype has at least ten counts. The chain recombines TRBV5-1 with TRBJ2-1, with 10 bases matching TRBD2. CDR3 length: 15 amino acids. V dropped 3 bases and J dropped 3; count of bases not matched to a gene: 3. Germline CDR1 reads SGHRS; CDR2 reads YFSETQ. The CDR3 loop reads CASSSRLAGYNEQFF. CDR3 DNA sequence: TGCGCCAGCAGCTCTCGACTAGCGGGCTACAATGAGCAGTTCTTC.